These 31 T cell receptor beta chains came from one sample sequenced in a study of cytomegalovirus exposure and HLA in healthy donors (dated by TCRdb to the late 2010s). The method was the immunoSEQ multiplex PCR assay. The multiplex PCR relied on a mix of 60 forward primers for TCR Vbeta segments and 13 reverse primers for TCR Jbeta segments. The source is immuneACCESS, and TCRdb retained only in-frame sequences with V and J called. Part of the clones is not carried over; for the studies checked, unresolved V genes explain less than half of this, and the remainder is unexplained. For this sample the table gives approximately 160,000 clones, of which around four fifths were detected only once. Around 4.9% of the sample comes from the top ten. Sequencing input: PBMCs. The origin of the receptors is a girl between 5 and 17 years old in good health and CMV-seropositive.

V usage is TRBV7-9 and J usage is TRBJ2-7, with 9 nucleotides matching TRBD1. The CDR3 sequence is 14 residues long. Looked up from germline, CDR1 is SEHNR and CDR2 is FQNEAQ (reference sequence). J lost 6 bases, V lost 3 bases, and 6 bases had no gene match. CDR3 region: CASSFGTGFFEQYF. As DNA, the CDR3 is TGTGCCAGCAGCTTCGGGACAGGGTTTTTCGAGCAGTACTTC.

This chain connects TRBV29-1 to TRBJ2-1; TRBD1 matches at 8 bases. This CDR3 comprises 10 residues. Germline loops: CDR1 SQVTM, CDR2 ANQGSEA. The junction had 2 bases not matched to a gene; V was cut back by 6 bases and J by 10 bases. The CDR3 sequence: CSVGQGEQFF. The CDR3 DNA follows: TGCAGCGTAGGACAGGGAGAGCAGTTCTTC.

The rearrangement joins TRBV7-8 to TRBJ1-6; no definite D call. The ends were cut back, 1 base at V and 5 bases at J, with 9 bases in the middle. The length of the CDR3 is 15 residues. Per germline, CDR1 SGHVS and CDR2 FQNEAQ. CDR3 bases: TGTGCCAGCAGCTTAGTCCCAGGAAATAATTCACCCCTCCACTTT. It yields the protein CASSLVPGNNSPLHF.

The chain couples TRBV2 to TRBJ2-3; tentatively, D is TRBD1 (5 bases). Germline V gives CDR1 SNHLY, CDR2 FYNNEI. The germline V and J ends were trimmed by 8 bases and 4 bases, with 16 bases remaining between them. The CDR3 runs 14 residues. CDR3: CASVRSGRADTQYF. The CDR3 coding sequence is TGTGCCAGCGTCAGGTCCGGCAGGGCAGATACGCAGTATTTT.

V and J are TRBV19 and TRBJ2-7; the D gene is possibly TRBD1 (6 bases). CDR1 and CDR2 (germline): LNHDA, SQIVND (reference sequence). CDR3 size: 15 residues. V lost 5 bases and J lost 2, with 16 bases in between. The CDR3 region has the DNA TGTGCCAGTAGTCTGGCAGGGGTTAACCCCTACGAGCAGTACTTC. Protein product: CASSLAGVNPYEQYF.

The sample holds a few counts of this clone. The chain uses TRBV12-5 and TRBJ2-5, with D perhaps TRBD1 (6 bases). Germline V gene sequence: CDR1 LGHNT, CDR2 FRNRAP. V was pared by 1 base and J by 2 bases, with 14 bases between. The CDR3 covers 16 residues. The CDR3 DNA reads as TGTGCTAGTGGTTTGGCCCCGGGACAACCTCAAGAGACCCAGTACTTC. Protein sequence: CASGLAPGQPQETQYF.

The V call is TRBV10-1, the J call TRBJ1-1; a weak D match, TRBD1 (5 bases). Germline V gives CDR1 WNHNN, CDR2 SYGVQD (reference sequence). This CDR3 contains 13 residues. V was trimmed by 6 bases and J by 2 bases, leaving 10 bases between them. CDR3 DNA sequence: TGCGCCAGCAGCGGGGGGGTCAACACTGAAGCTTTCTTT. Amino acid sequence: CASSGGVNTEAFF.

The chain's CDR3 is CASSVAGQDSPLHF. As DNA, the CDR3 is TGTGCCAGCAGCGTAGCAGGGCAAGATTCACCCCTCCACTTT. This chain joins TRBV9 and TRBJ1-6, with D perhaps matching TRBD1 (5 bases). Germline CDR1 SGDLS, CDR2 YYNGEE. Deletions cut 0 bases from V and 8 bases from J, with 9 bases between. This CDR3 has 14 residues.

The count of this clone is one. V is TRBV4-1 and J is TRBJ2-1, with D perhaps TRBD1 (6 bases). CDR3 length: 22 amino acids. Germline V gene sequence: CDR1 MGHRA, CDR2 YSYEKL. V dropped 4 bases and J dropped 0 bases, with 31 bases sitting between them. CDR3 protein: CASSPLYNLQGSPGFSYNEQFF. The CDR3 coding sequence is TGCGCCAGCAGCCCATTATACAACCTACAGGGCTCCCCGGGCTTCTCCTACAATGAGCAGTTCTTC.

The chain is built from TRBV13 and TRBJ2-7, with 7 bases matching TRBD1. The CDR3 runs to 16 residues. Unmatched junction bases numbered 6, after V lost 0 bases and J lost 1 base. In germline, CDR1 is PRHDT, CDR2 FYEKMQ (reference sequence). The CDR3 DNA reads as TGTGCCAGCAGCTTAGGCCGTGGCAGGGGGTCCTACGAGCAGTACTTC. This translates into CASSLGRGRGSYEQYF.

The rearrangement joins TRBV30 to TRBJ2-3; 10 bases are a match to TRBD2. This CDR3 spans 15 amino acids. The germline V gene has CDR1 GTSNPN and CDR2 SVGIG (reference sequence). The J segment lost 1 base and the V segment lost 1 base, leaving 2 bases of the junction unmatched. The CDR3 DNA is TGTGCCTGGAGTGACGGGACTAGCGGCACAGATACGCAGTATTTT. This codes for CAWSDGTSGTDTQYF.

The CDR3 nucleotides read TGTGCCAGCAGTCTCCAACGGCCGGGTCTCGATGGCTACACCTTC. The encoded protein is CASSLQRPGLDGYTF. This chain uses TRBV27 with TRBJ1-2, with unresolved D. This CDR3 has 15 residues. CDR1 and CDR2 (germline): MNHEY, SMNVEV (reference sequence). V was cut by 5 bases and J by 6 bases, with 19 bases left in between.

This rearrangement joins TRBV19 to TRBJ1-5; 8 positions match TRBD1. This CDR3 region has 15 residues. CDR1 and CDR2 from the germline V gene are LNHDA and SQIVND (reference sequence). J was trimmed by 1 base and V by 5 bases; bases with no gene match: 4. The CDR3 loop reads CASSRDRGSNQPQHF. The CDR3 DNA follows: TGTGCCAGTAGTCGCGACAGGGGAAGCAATCAGCCCCAGCATTTT.

This clone has more than one count but fewer than ten. This rearrangement joins TRBV5-3 to TRBJ2-3; the D gene is possibly TRBD2 (5 bases). TRBV5-3 qualifies as an ORF whose function is uncertain. The CDR3 has 16 amino acids. V dropped 2 bases and J dropped 0 bases, with 13 bases sitting between them. CDR3 in DNA: TGTGCCAGAAGCTTTGTGAGGGCGCCGAGCACAGATACGCAGTATTTT. This gives the protein CARSFVRAPSTDTQYF.

V usage is TRBV5-1 and J usage is TRBJ1-1, with a weak D call TRBD1 (6 bases). Germline assignment: CDR1 SGHRS and CDR2 YFSETQ. The CDR3 consists of 14 residues. V was pared by 5 bases and J by 3 bases, with 14 bases between. CDR3: CASRPTGGDTEAFF. CDR3 sequence (DNA): TGCGCCAGCAGACCGACAGGTGGAGACACTGAAGCTTTCTTT.

This clone showed up just once. J is TRBJ1-2 and V is TRBV27; D gene ambiguous. This CDR3 has 13 amino acids. V was clipped by 0 bases and J by 6 bases, with 8 bases between them. The germline gives CDR1 MNHEY, CDR2 SMNVEV (reference sequence). Here the CDR3 DNA reads TGTGCCAGCAGTTTATCCTGGGCAGATGGCTACACCTTC. Protein sequence: CASSLSWADGYTF.

The chain carries TRBV19 and TRBJ1-1, with 7 bases lining up with TRBD1. The CDR3 totals 15 residues. The junction had 7 bases not matched to a gene; V was cut back by 0 bases and J by 6 bases. Germline V gene data show CDR1 as LNHDA and CDR2 as SQIVND (reference sequence). The CDR3 sequence is CASSIEEEGASEAFF. The DNA for the CDR3 is TGTGCCAGTAGTATAGAAGAAGAGGGGGCCTCTGAAGCTTTCTTT.

In its sample, this clone was seen a few times. The chain combines TRBV27 with TRBJ1-5, with 7 positions matching TRBD1. This CDR3 contains 16 residues. Per germline, CDR1 MNHEY and CDR2 SMNVEV (reference sequence). With V trimmed by 5 bases and J by 0 bases, 7 bases remained unmatched. The DNA of the CDR3 is TGTGCCAGCAGTCGTACCGGGACAGTTAGCAATCAGCCCCAGCATTTT. It translates to CASSRTGTVSNQPQHF.

The chain couples TRBV30 to TRBJ2-3; TRBD2 aligns across 7 bases. CDR1 is GTSNPN and CDR2 is SVGIG in the germline V gene (reference sequence). The CDR3 loop spans 15 amino acids. V shed 1 base and J 2 bases; nucleotides not matched to a gene: 6. CDR3 protein: CAWSGLAGVTDTQYF. CDR3 DNA: TGTGCCTGGAGTGGGCTCGCGGGGGTCACAGATACGCAGTATTTT.

This sequence joins TRBV7-3 and TRBJ2-7; D uncertain. The CDR3 extends over 13 amino acids. V dropped 0 bases and J dropped 4 bases, with 7 bases sitting between them. Germline CDR1 reads SGHTA; CDR2 reads FQGTGA. The CDR3 DNA reads as TGTGCCAGCAGCTTAACTCTGAGTTACGAGCAGTACTTC. It codes for CASSLTLSYEQYF. The full variable domain, rest sourced from reference TRBV7-3 and TRBJ2-7, is GAGVSQTPSNKVTEKGKYVELRCDPISGHTALYWYRQSLGQGPEFLIYFQGTGAADDSGLPNDRFFAVRPEGSVSTLKIQRTERGDSAVYLCASSLTLSYEQYFGPGTRLTVT.

The chain links TRBV7-9 to TRBJ1-1; no firm D call. Germline CDR1 reads SEHNR; CDR2 reads FQNEAQ (reference sequence). V was cut by 2 bases and J by 1 base, with 8 bases left in between. This CDR3 contains 14 residues. The CDR3 loop reads CASSLIRQNTEAFF. CDR3 sequence (DNA): TGTGCCAGCAGCTTAATCCGACAGAACACTGAAGCTTTCTTT.

About this clone itself: The sample carries other DNA sequences with the same CDR3. The V and J genes are TRBV5-1 and TRBJ1-1; D unclear. V lost 0 bases and J 2 bases, leaving 5 bases between the germline ends. The CDR3 spans 13 residues. Germline values: CDR1 SGHRS, CDR2 YFSETQ. This CDR3 reads CASSLAFNTEAFF. DNA of the CDR3: TGCGCCAGCAGCTTGGCCTTCAACACTGAAGCTTTCTTT.

J is TRBJ1-1 and V is TRBV2; a possible D gene is TRBD1 (5 bases). The germline V gene encodes CDR1 SNHLY and CDR2 FYNNEI. V was cut by 1 base and J by 3 bases, with 24 bases left in between. CDR3 length: 19 amino acids. DNA for the CDR3: TGTGCCAGCAGTGAAGTTTTAGGCCAGGGAGGTCGGTGGGACACTGAAGCTTTCTTT. Encoded protein: CASSEVLGQGGRWDTEAFF. The full variable domain, its missing parts supplied by reference TRBV2 and TRBJ1-1, is EPEVTQTPSHQVTQMGQEVILRCVPISNHLYFYWYRQILGQKVEFLVSFYNNEISEKSEIFDDQFSVERPDGSNFTLKIRSTKLEDSAMYFCASSEVLGQGGRWDTEAFFGQGTRLTVV.

This rearrangement joins TRBV11-2 to TRBJ2-7; TRBD2 matches at 9 bases. The CDR3 has 14 amino acids. V lost 5 bases to trimming and J lost 1 base; unmatched junction nucleotides: 3. Germline assignment: CDR1 SGHAT and CDR2 FQNNGV. In DNA, the CDR3 is TGTGCCAGCAGCGGTAGCGGGGGTTCCTACGAGCAGTACTTC. It translates to CASSGSGGSYEQYF.

The rearrangement links TRBV15 to TRBJ2-3; TRBD2 matches 15 bases. After removal of 0 bases from V and 1 base from J, the junction contained 8 bases not matched to a gene. Per the germline V gene, CDR1 is LNHNV and CDR2 is YYDKDF (reference sequence). The CDR3 loop spans 20 amino acids. In DNA form, the CDR3 reads TGTGCCACCAGCAGAGATTGGGGGACTAGCGGGGGGTTTGGCACAGATACGCAGTATTTT. Encoded protein: CATSRDWGTSGGFGTDTQYF.

The table lists this clone with a count of one. The CDR3 DNA follows: TGTGCCAGCGAACACCGCCGGACTAGCGGTGTAAATGAGCAGTTCTTC. This sequence encodes CASEHRRTSGVNEQFF. V and J are TRBV5-8 and TRBJ2-1; 10 bases line up with TRBD2. Germline V CDR1 and CDR2: SGHTS, YDEGEE. Trimming removed 7 bases from V and 7 bases from J; junction bases left unmatched: 14. This CDR3 is 16 amino acids long.

The V and J genes are TRBV2 and TRBJ1-6; tentative D call: TRBD1 (6 bases). Germline CDR1 SNHLY, CDR2 FYNNEI. CDR3 size: 13 residues. Trimming stripped 7 bases from V and 4 bases from J, with 8 bases between. CDR3 residues: CASTGDYNSPLHF. DNA of the CDR3: TGTGCCAGCACAGGGGATTATAATTCACCCCTCCACTTT.

The chain carries TRBV19 and TRBJ1-1, with TRBD1 matching 10 bases. With 3 bases clipped from V and 6 bases from J, the junction kept 10 bases outside the gene matches. Germline CDR1 LNHDA, CDR2 SQIVND (reference sequence). This CDR3 contains 16 residues. CDR3 coding DNA: TGTGCCAGTAGTATGGCTGTGGGACAGGGGTTCCCTGAAGCTTTCTTT. This translates into CASSMAVGQGFPEAFF.

The chain links TRBV6-1 to TRBJ1-5, with 7 bases fitting TRBD1. V dropped 6 bases and J dropped 7; count of bases not matched to a gene: 9. The CDR3 length is 14 residues. Looked up from germline, CDR1 is MNHNS and CDR2 is SASEGT. CDR3 in amino acids: CASSPTGQGQPQHF. CDR3 sequence (DNA): TGTGCCAGCAGCCCGACAGGGCAGGGGCAGCCCCAGCATTTT.

The V and J genes are TRBV19 and TRBJ1-5; TRBD1 matches at 7 bases. The J segment lost 3 bases and the V segment lost 5 bases, leaving 1 base of the junction unmatched. This CDR3 contains 13 residues. Germline CDR1 LNHDA, CDR2 SQIVND (reference sequence). CDR3 loop: CASSGTVNQPQHF. In DNA form, the CDR3 reads TGTGCCAGTAGTGGGACAGTCAATCAGCCCCAGCATTTT.

The CDR3 is CAISDSPGQYSYEQYF. CDR3 sequence (DNA): TGTGCCATCAGTGACTCACCGGGACAATACTCCTACGAGCAGTACTTC. V gene TRBV10-3 combines with J gene TRBJ2-7, with a weak D call TRBD1 (6 bases). This CDR3 is 16 amino acids long. V lost 3 bases and J lost 0, with 15 bases in between. Germline lookup yields CDR1 ENHRY and CDR2 SYGVKD.